Following are 3 T cell receptor beta chains from one sample sequenced in a study of T-cell reconstitution after alpha-beta-depleted transplantation in children. Researchers prepared the TCRbeta library using unique molecular identifiers, the study reports. TCRdb reprocessed the PCR reads via MiXCR and lists one record per CDR3 protein. The data contain 250,000 to 300,000 distinct CDR3 sequences, approximately 9.8% of them singletons. The sample in question was PBMCs from the stem cell graft donor, obtained from the stem cell graft. These TCRs come from a human donor who donated a stem cell graft to a child with SCID.

This sequence joins TRBV9 and TRBJ2-2; D remains unclear. Germline V CDR1 and CDR2: SGDLS, YYNGEE. The CDR3 is 14 residues long. V was clipped by 6 bases and J by 6 bases, with 15 bases between them. Here the CDR3 reads CASNRVGMAGELFF. The CDR3 nucleotides are TGTGCCAGCAATAGAGTGGGCATGGCCGGGGAGCTGTTTTTT.

This chain joins TRBV9 and TRBJ2-7; D perhaps matches TRBD1 (6 bases). Germline V gene sequence: CDR1 SGDLS, CDR2 YYNGEE. The CDR3 consists of 16 residues. V gave up 0 bases and J gave up 2 bases, with 15 bases separating them. The CDR3: CASSVEERQAAYEQYF. CDR3 DNA: TGTGCCAGCAGCGTAGAAGAGAGACAGGCAGCCTACGAGCAGTACTTC.

This clonotype was seen a single time. CDR3 in DNA: TGCGCCAGCAGCACCTTTAGCGGGGCTACCTACGAGCAGTACTTC. Translated, it gives CASSTFSGATYEQYF. This chain links TRBV5-1 with TRBJ2-7; TRBD2 agrees at 8 bases. CDR1 is SGHRS, CDR2 YFSETQ, per germline. This CDR3 region has 15 residues. J lost 2 bases, V lost 4 bases, and 8 bases had no gene match.